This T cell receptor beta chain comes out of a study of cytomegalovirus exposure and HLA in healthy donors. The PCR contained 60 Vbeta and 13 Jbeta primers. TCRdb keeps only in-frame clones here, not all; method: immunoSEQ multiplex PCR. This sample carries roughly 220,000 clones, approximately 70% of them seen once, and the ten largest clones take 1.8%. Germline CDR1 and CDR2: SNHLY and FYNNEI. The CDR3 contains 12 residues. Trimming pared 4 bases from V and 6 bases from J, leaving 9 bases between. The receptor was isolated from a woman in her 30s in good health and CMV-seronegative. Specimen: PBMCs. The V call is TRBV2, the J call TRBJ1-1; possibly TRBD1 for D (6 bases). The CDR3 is CASSAGGPEAFF. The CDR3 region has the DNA TGTGCCAGCAGTGCCGGGGGGCCTGAAGCTTTCTTT.